The 16 T cell receptor beta chains given below trace back to one sample, sequenced in a study of T-cell reconstitution after alpha-beta-depleted transplantation in children. Unique molecular identifiers were incorporated when the TCRbeta library was constructed. TCRdb re-called the PCR reads with MiXCR, one entry per CDR3 protein. The sample carries hundreds of thousands of distinct CDR3 sequences, about 12% recorded once. The sequenced sample was PBMCs, obtained before TCRalphabeta/CD19-depleted stem cell transplant. The source of these receptors is a girl aged 2 to 9 with congenital amegakaryocytic thrombocytopenia, due to receive a stem cell transplant.

This sequence joins TRBV14 and TRBJ2-7, with D uncertain. Per the germline V gene, CDR1 is SGHDN and CDR2 is FVKESK. The CDR3 loop spans 14 amino acids. V lost 6 bases and J 4 bases, leaving 16 bases between the germline ends. This chain's CDR3 is CASSHPGPPYEQYF. In nucleotides, the CDR3 is TGTGCCAGCAGTCATCCCGGGCCCCCATACGAGCAGTACTTC. Looking up the rest from reference TRBV14 and TRBJ2-7 gives the full variable domain: EAGVTQFPSHSVIEKGQTVTLRCDPISGHDNLYWYRRVMGKEIKFLLHFVKESKQDESGMPNNRFLAERTGGTYSTLKVQPAELEDSGVYFCASSHPGPPYEQYFGPGTRLTVT.

This clonotype was observed many times. The genes are TRBV5-1 and TRBJ2-4; D uncertain. With 7 bases removed from V and 5 bases from J, the gap between germline ends came to 16 bases. The germline V gene has CDR1 SGHRS and CDR2 YFSETQ. This CDR3 is 14 amino acids long. CDR3 in amino acids: CASRSRAPENIQYF. The DNA of the CDR3 is TGCGCCAGCCGCTCCCGGGCCCCTGAAAACATTCAGTACTTC.

This clonotype showed up just a few times. The chain has TRBV5-1 and TRBJ2-5, with TRBD2 as a possible D gene (5 bases). This CDR3 is built from 13 residues. V lost 0 bases to trimming and J lost 6 bases, with 9 bases between them. Germline V gives CDR1 SGHRS, CDR2 YFSETQ. The CDR3 sequence: CASSLGRTQTQYF. For the CDR3, the DNA is TGCGCCAGCAGCTTGGGGAGGACCCAGACCCAGTACTTC.

This clonotype appeared many times. The rearrangement uses TRBV6-5 and TRBJ1-1; a weak D match, TRBD1 (6 bases). CDR3 length: 13 residues. Germline V gene lookup returns CDR1 MNHEY and CDR2 SVGAGI. V was pared by 4 bases and J by 5 bases, with 11 bases between. CDR3 nucleotide sequence: TGTGCCAGCAGTTCCAGGGGCGCGACTGAAGCTTTCTTT. Translation: CASSSRGATEAFF.

This clonotype was seen repeatedly, ten times or more. This chain links TRBV5-1 with TRBJ2-7; 8 bases fit TRBD1. After removal of 4 bases from V and 4 bases from J, the junction contained 7 bases not matched to a gene. The CDR3 is 14 residues long. Germline V gives CDR1 SGHRS, CDR2 YFSETQ. CDR3 bases: TGCGCCAGCAGCATTCGGACAGGGCAGTACGAGCAGTACTTC. It is translated as CASSIRTGQYEQYF.

This clonotype was observed many times. The chain uses TRBV10-3 and TRBJ1-1; D gene unclear. Trimming took off 2 bases at V and 8 bases at J, with 6 bases between the two ends. Germline assignment: CDR1 ENHRY and CDR2 SYGVKD. The CDR3 spans 11 residues. CDR3 region: CAISEAEEAFF. For the CDR3, the DNA is TGTGCCATCAGTGAGGCAGAAGAAGCTTTCTTT.

J is TRBJ1-4 and V is TRBV5-8, with D uncertain. The germline gives CDR1 SGHTS, CDR2 YDEGEE. The V gene lost 2 bases and the J gene lost 5 bases, with 16 bases spanning the gap. The CDR3 contains 16 residues. This chain's CDR3 is CASSFSRRRVNEKLFF. Written as DNA, the CDR3 is TGTGCCAGCAGCTTTTCCCGGCGTAGGGTCAATGAAAAACTGTTTTTT.

This clonotype was recorded at least ten times. V and J are TRBV10-3 and TRBJ2-1, with 9 bases fitting TRBD2. CDR3 length equals 15 residues. V lost 2 bases to trimming and J lost 7 bases; unmatched junction nucleotides: 6. In germline, CDR1 is ENHRY, CDR2 SYGVKD. CDR3 DNA: TGTGCCATCAGTGAGATAGCGGGAGAGTCAAATGAGCAGTTCTTC. It specifies CAISEIAGESNEQFF.

J is TRBJ2-6 and V is TRBV7-8; D not certain. In germline, CDR1 is SGHVS, CDR2 FQNEAQ. CDR3 length: 19 residues. Between the trimmed V and J ends, which lost 5 bases and 0 bases, there was a span of 20 bases. This chain's CDR3 is CASSLSRQRINSGANVLTF. Here the CDR3 DNA reads TGTGCCAGCAGCCTCTCGAGGCAGCGAATCAACTCTGGGGCCAACGTCCTGACTTTC. The full variable domain, rest sourced from reference TRBV7-8 and TRBJ2-6, is GAGVSQSPRYKVAKRGQDVALRCDPISGHVSLFWYQQALGQGPEFLTYFQNEAQLDKSGLPSDRFFAERPEGSVSTLKIQRTQQEDSAVYLCASSLSRQRINSGANVLTFGAGSRLTVL.

This clonotype was seen repeatedly, ten times or more. The chain recombines TRBV12-3 or TRBV12-4 with TRBJ1-5; TRBD1 aligns across 7 bases. This CDR3 region has 13 residues. Trimming took 5 bases from V and 7 from J; bases not matched to a gene: 5. CDR3 region: CASSRDRTQPQHF. As DNA, the CDR3 is TGTGCCAGCAGTCGGGACAGAACCCAGCCCCAGCATTTT.

This clonotype occurred a few times. The rearrangement joins TRBV20-1 to TRBJ2-2; D possibly corresponds to TRBD1 (5 bases). V shed 0 bases and J shed 2 bases, with 10 bases lying between them. Germline CDR1 is DFQATT and CDR2 is SNEGSKA (reference sequence). The CDR3 loop spans 15 amino acids. The CDR3 loop reads CSARDAGYNTGELFF. The DNA for the CDR3 is TGCAGTGCTAGAGACGCAGGGTACAACACCGGGGAGCTGTTTTTT.

V is TRBV12-3 or TRBV12-4 and J is TRBJ2-5; D unclear. V was shortened by 5 bases and J by 7 bases, with 8 bases between the two germline ends. CDR3 size: 11 residues. The CDR3 DNA reads TGTGCCAGCAGTATCGGTAGGACCCAGTACTTC. It is translated as CASSIGRTQYF.

The chain links TRBV5-1 to TRBJ2-5; unclear D gene. The germline V and J ends were trimmed by 4 bases and 3 bases, with 7 bases remaining between them. This CDR3 has 12 amino acids. Germline V CDR1 and CDR2: SGHRS, YFSETQ. The CDR3 spells CASSVTEETQYF. DNA for the CDR3: TGCGCCAGCAGCGTAACAGAAGAGACCCAGTACTTC.

This clonotype was detected many times. The rearrangement joins TRBV20-1 to TRBJ2-5; D is unresolved. Per germline, CDR1 DFQATT and CDR2 SNEGSKA (reference sequence). The CDR3 sequence is 15 residues long. V dropped 0 bases and J dropped 4 bases, with 15 bases sitting between them. For the CDR3, the DNA is TGCAGTGCTAGAGACGGAAACGGCCCCAGAGAGACCCAGTACTTC. It yields the protein CSARDGNGPRETQYF.

In its sample, this clonotype was seen a few times. The chain joins TRBV5-1 to TRBJ2-6; D tentatively fits TRBD1 or TRBD2 (6 bases each). CDR1 is SGHRS, CDR2 YFSETQ, per germline. The V and J ends lost 2 bases and 2 bases respectively, with 14 bases between them. CDR3 size: 17 residues. For the CDR3, the DNA is TGCGCCAGCAGCTTTGTTTTGGGGGGCGCTGGGGCCAACGTCCTGACTTTC. This encodes CASSFVLGGAGANVLTF. Based on the CDR3 plus reference TRBV5-1 and TRBJ2-6, the full variable domain is KAGVTQTPRYLIKTRGQQVTLSCSPISGHRSVSWYQQTPGQGLQFLFEYFSETQRNKGNFPGRFSGRQFSNSRSEMNVSTLELGDSALYLCASSFVLGGAGANVLTFGAGSRLTVL.

In this sample, this clonotype turned up many times. This chain links TRBV5-1 with TRBJ2-7, with 7 bases matching TRBD2. The V and J ends lost 0 bases and 6 bases, in that order; junction bases with no gene match: 9. The CDR3 runs to 15 residues. Germline V gene sequence: CDR1 SGHRS, CDR2 YFSETQ. The CDR3 nucleotides read TGCGCCAGCAGCTTGGTAAGCCTAGCGGAGATCGAGCAGTACTTC. It specifies CASSLVSLAEIEQYF.